The 20 T cell receptor beta chains given below trace back to one sample, sequenced in a study of T cell responses to AZD1222 COVID-19 vaccine. TCRdb's copy holds only in-frame clones and misses some; the assay was immunoSEQ multiplex PCR. Among approximately 43,000 clones listed, around 89% were seen once. Here the sequenced sample was peripheral blood, taken 28 days after the second AZD1222 dose. The source of these receptors is an adult who received the AZD1222 COVID-19 vaccine.

This chain uses TRBV3-1 (or the pseudogene TRBV3-2) with TRBJ1-6; 7 bases fit TRBD1. The CDR3 has 14 amino acids. Trimming cost V 1 base and J 8 bases; bases outside gene matches: 2. Germline CDR1 LGHDT, CDR2 YNNKEL (reference sequence). The CDR3: CASSQGDSYSPLHF. In DNA, the CDR3 is TGTGCCAGCAGCCAAGGGGACAGTTATTCACCCCTCCACTTT.

The genes are TRBV18 and TRBJ2-1, with 10 bases aligning to TRBD2. V lost 0 bases and J lost 2; bases outside the gene matches: 4. This CDR3 is 17 amino acids long. Germline CDR1 and CDR2: KGHSH and LQKENI. CDR3 sequence: CASSPPTSGLTYNEQFF. The CDR3 DNA sequence: TGTGCCAGCTCACCACCGACTAGCGGGTTGACCTACAATGAGCAGTTCTTC.

The chain has TRBV7-9 and TRBJ2-1; D could derive from TRBD1 or TRBD2 (5 bases each). The germline CDR1 and CDR2 sequences are SEHNR and FQNEAQ (reference sequence). The germline V and J ends were trimmed by 6 bases and 6 bases, with 18 bases remaining between them. This CDR3 spans 15 amino acids. CDR3 protein: CASSPKGRISNEQFF. The DNA for the CDR3 is TGTGCCAGCAGTCCGAAGGGACGGATATCCAATGAGCAGTTCTTC. Combining the CDR3 with reference TRBV7-9 and TRBJ2-1 gives the whole variable domain DTGVSQNPRHKITKRGQNVTFRCDPISEHNRLYWYRQTLGQGPEFLTYFQNEAQLEKSRLLSDRFSAERPKGSFSTLEIQRTEQGDSAMYLCASSPKGRISNEQFFGPGTRLTVL.

The J gene is TRBJ2-2, the V gene TRBV5-6; 7 nucleotides match TRBD1. This CDR3 contains 15 residues. J lost 1 base, V lost 2 bases, and 2 bases had no gene match. Germline-derived CDR1 and CDR2 are SGHDT and YYEEEE. CDR3 sequence: CASSLGGLNTGELFF. The CDR3 bases are TGTGCCAGCAGCTTAGGGGGCTTGAACACCGGGGAGCTGTTTTTT.

V gene TRBV12-3 or TRBV12-4 combines with J gene TRBJ1-2, with D unresolved. The CDR3 covers 11 residues. V was clipped by 6 bases and J by 7 bases, with 9 bases between them. CDR3 region: CASRLMLGYTF. CDR3 in DNA: TGTGCCAGCAGACTCATGCTTGGCTACACCTTC.

V gene TRBV9 combines with J gene TRBJ1-4, with D maybe TRBD1 (5 bases). CDR3 length equals 15 residues. V was cut by 4 bases and J by 5 bases, with 15 bases left in between. In germline, CDR1 is SGDLS, CDR2 YYNGEE. The CDR3: CASSPREDINEKLFF. For the CDR3, the DNA is TGTGCCAGCAGCCCTCGGGAGGACATAAATGAAAAACTGTTTTTT.

This chain joins TRBV12-3 or TRBV12-4 and TRBJ1-1, with D possibly TRBD1 on 5 matching bases. This CDR3 has 12 residues. The V gene lost 3 bases and the J gene lost 6 bases, with 8 bases spanning the gap. Here the CDR3 DNA reads TGTGCCAGCAGTTTGCAGGGATCTGAAGCTTTCTTT. Protein product: CASSLQGSEAFF.

The chain joins TRBV2 to TRBJ2-3; D is ambiguous. Germline lookup yields CDR1 SNHLY and CDR2 FYNNEI. This CDR3 is built from 15 residues. Trimming took 3 bases from V and 0 from J, leaving 10 bases between them. This CDR3 is CASSDPIYSTDTQYF. As DNA, the CDR3 is TGTGCCAGCAGTGACCCAATCTATAGCACAGATACGCAGTATTTT.

This chain joins TRBV5-1 and TRBJ2-7; 8 bases match TRBD1. After removal of 6 bases from V and 0 bases from J, the junction contained 5 bases not matched to a gene. This CDR3 comprises 14 residues. From germline, CDR1 is SGHRS and CDR2 YFSETQ. CDR3 sequence: CASKGQGSSYEQYF. CDR3 nucleotide sequence: TGCGCCAGCAAAGGACAGGGCAGCTCCTACGAGCAGTACTTC.

The CDR3 region is CASSYSVPGTEAFF. The CDR3 DNA reads as TGTGCCAGCAGTTACTCGGTTCCAGGGACCGAAGCTTTCTTT. This chain joins TRBV6-6 and TRBJ1-1, with D possibly being TRBD1 (5 bases). V was shortened by 0 bases and J by 8 bases, with 13 bases between the two germline ends. The CDR3 runs to 14 residues. Germline V gene lookup returns CDR1 MNHNY and CDR2 SVGAGI (reference sequence).

This chain joins TRBV6-5 and TRBJ2-7, with 7 nucleotides matching TRBD2. Trimming removed 5 bases from V and 2 bases from J; junction bases left unmatched: 6. The CDR3 is 14 residues long. Germline V gives CDR1 MNHEY, CDR2 SVGAGI. The CDR3 DNA sequence: TGTGCCAGCAGTCCAGAACGGGGGGCCTACGAGCAGTACTTC. Protein product: CASSPERGAYEQYF.

This chain's CDR3 is CASSVDPAGLNTGELFF. In DNA, the CDR3 is TGTGCCAGCAGCGTAGACCCAGCGGGGCTGAACACCGGGGAGCTGTTTTTT. This chain links TRBV9 with TRBJ2-2; 7 bases agree with TRBD2. The length of the CDR3 is 17 residues. Germline V gene data show CDR1 as SGDLS and CDR2 as YYNGEE. The ends lost 0 bases at V and 1 base at J; junction bases unmatched: 6.

The V gene is TRBV18, the J gene TRBJ2-5; no clear D gene. Deletions cut 6 bases from V and 5 bases from J, with 13 bases between. CDR3 size: 13 residues. Germline-derived CDR1 and CDR2 are KGHSH and LQKENI. The CDR3 DNA follows: TGTGCCAGCTCGCCCCCGGCGGAGGAGACCCAGTACTTC. This gives the protein CASSPPAEETQYF.

The sample holds one count of this clone. J is TRBJ2-1 and V is TRBV18; D may be TRBD1 (5 bases). Trimming stripped 3 bases from V and 4 bases from J, with 10 bases between. Germline V CDR1 and CDR2: KGHSH, LQKENI. This CDR3 is 14 amino acids long. CDR3 sequence: CASSPGAPYNEQFF. The CDR3, as DNA: TGTGCCAGCTCACCTGGGGCGCCGTACAATGAGCAGTTCTTC.

This clone has only one observation. The chain links TRBV7-9 to TRBJ2-5; D is perhaps TRBD1 or TRBD2 (6 bases each). The CDR3 is made up of 16 amino acids. Germline CDR1 is SEHNR and CDR2 is FQNEAQ (reference sequence). V dropped 8 bases and J dropped 2 bases, with 21 bases sitting between them. CDR3 sequence (DNA): TGTGCCAGCCCCCCGAGGGGGGACGTAAAACAAGAGACCCAGTACTTC. This gives the protein CASPPRGDVKQETQYF.

This rearrangement joins TRBV2 to TRBJ2-7; tentatively, D is TRBD2 (5 bases). V gave up 5 bases and J gave up 2 bases, with 13 bases separating them. The CDR3 has 14 amino acids. Per germline, CDR1 SNHLY and CDR2 FYNNEI. In DNA, the CDR3 is TGTGCCAGCAGTCCGCGCTCCGGGGCCTACGAGCAGTACTTC. Its translation: CASSPRSGAYEQYF.

This sequence joins TRBV3-1 (or the pseudogene TRBV3-2) and TRBJ1-2; no reliable D call. Germline CDR1 reads LGHDT; CDR2 reads YNNKEL (reference sequence). The germline V and J ends were trimmed by 6 bases and 4 bases, with 12 bases remaining between them. This CDR3 has 13 residues. The CDR3 is CASRPLWGYGYTF. For the CDR3, the DNA is TGTGCCAGCAGGCCCCTCTGGGGCTATGGCTACACCTTC.

This chain uses TRBV9 with TRBJ2-3; TRBD2 agrees at 11 bases. J was trimmed by 7 bases and V by 2 bases; bases with no gene match: 6. CDR3 size: 15 residues. Germline CDR1 reads SGDLS; CDR2 reads YYNGEE. This chain's CDR3 is CASSVTSGGGNTQYF. In DNA form, the CDR3 reads TGTGCCAGCAGCGTTACTAGCGGGGGAGGAAATACGCAGTATTTT. Full variable domain (rest looked up from reference TRBV9 and TRBJ2-3): DSGVTQTPKHLITATGQRVTLRCSPRSGDLSVYWYQQSLDQGLQFLIQYYNGEERAKGNILERFSAQQFPDLHSELNLSSLELGDSALYFCASSVTSGGGNTQYFGPGTRLTVL.

The chain is built from TRBV14 and TRBJ1-1; possible D gene TRBD1, 5 bases. Germline assignment: CDR1 SGHDN and CDR2 FVKESK. The CDR3 is made up of 15 amino acids. V was trimmed by 6 bases and J by 2 bases, leaving 16 bases between them. CDR3: CASRVIGELNTEAFF. As DNA, the CDR3 is TGTGCCAGCAGAGTTATAGGGGAATTAAACACTGAAGCTTTCTTT. The whole variable domain, filled in from reference TRBV14 and TRBJ1-1, reads EAGVTQFPSHSVIEKGQTVTLRCDPISGHDNLYWYRRVMGKEIKFLLHFVKESKQDESGMPNNRFLAERTGGTYSTLKVQPAELEDSGVYFCASRVIGELNTEAFFGQGTRLTVV.

This clone was seen a single time. V and J are TRBV5-1 and TRBJ2-7, with 8 nucleotides matching TRBD1. CDR1 and CDR2 from the germline V gene are SGHRS and YFSETQ. V lost 0 bases to trimming and J lost 4 bases; unmatched junction nucleotides: 6. CDR3 length: 15 residues. DNA of the CDR3: TGCGCCAGCAGCTTGGATGGACAGGGTCCGTACGAGCAGTACTTC. It encodes CASSLDGQGPYEQYF.